The T cell receptor beta chain described here comes from a study of early T cells in non-severe SARS-CoV-2 infection. In the study overall: Chains from this unsorted whole-blood bulk RNA could not be paired. Notes on the study in general: Anti-spike CD8 specificities were favored by VDJdb matching, whose results missed private and CD4 specificities.

This clonotype was found many times. Its specificity is unknown. Trimming took 5 bases from V and 2 from J, leaving 9 bases between them. The CDR3 length is 12 residues. Germline CDR1 is DFQATT and CDR2 is SNEGSKA (reference sequence). Unique molecular identifiers (one per individual cDNA molecule) were attached. From the 5' RACE reads, TCRdb called clonotypes with MiXCR, one entry per CDR3 protein. The sample lists some 62,000 distinct CDR3 sequences; approximately 9.2% were seen once. The source material was whole blood, sampled at baseline. The source is an adult who was a healthcare worker with PCR-confirmed SARS-CoV-2 infection or an uninfected control (not recorded which). V usage is TRBV20-1 and J usage is TRBJ2-5; D gene unclear. The CDR3 reads CSALDRQETQYF. The CDR3 DNA sequence: TGCAGTGCTTTGGACCGACAAGAGACCCAGTACTTC.